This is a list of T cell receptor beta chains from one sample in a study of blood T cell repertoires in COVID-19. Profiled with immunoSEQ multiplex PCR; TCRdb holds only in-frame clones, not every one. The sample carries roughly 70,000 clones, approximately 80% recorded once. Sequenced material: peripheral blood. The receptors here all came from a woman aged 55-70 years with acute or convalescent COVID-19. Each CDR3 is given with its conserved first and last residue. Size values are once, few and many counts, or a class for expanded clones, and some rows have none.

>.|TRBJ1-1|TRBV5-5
CASSAGATTPKAFF
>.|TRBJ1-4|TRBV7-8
CASSLVPGANEKLFF
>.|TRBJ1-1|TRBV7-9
CASSARRGRNTEAFF
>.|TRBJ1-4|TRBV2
CASSLYSATNEKLFF
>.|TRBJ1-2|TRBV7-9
CASSPRTGLNYGYTF
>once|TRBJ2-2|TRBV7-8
CASSPIRFRGIDPCLTGNTGELFF
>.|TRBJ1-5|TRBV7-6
CASSSGTGRQPQHF
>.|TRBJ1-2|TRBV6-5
CASSYNSIYGYTF
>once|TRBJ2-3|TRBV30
CAWSTAGGIDTQYF
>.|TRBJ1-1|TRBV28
CASSRRSPAGMHTEAFF
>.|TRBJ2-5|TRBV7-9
CASSLAGGQETQYF
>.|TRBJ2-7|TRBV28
CASSSPRARQGSLYEQYF
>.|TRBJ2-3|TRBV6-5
CASGAGTRVYF
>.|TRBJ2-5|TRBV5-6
CASSLGGVRGETQYF
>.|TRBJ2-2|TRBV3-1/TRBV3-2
CASSQSLNTGELFF
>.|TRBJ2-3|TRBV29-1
CSVDDRDSSTDTQYF
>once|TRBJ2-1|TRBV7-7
CASSPQGGIGNEQFF
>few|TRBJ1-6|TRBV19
CASSEQGHGGSPLHF
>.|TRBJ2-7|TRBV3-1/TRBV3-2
CASSQDRQETYEQYF
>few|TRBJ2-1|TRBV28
CASTSGRVREQFF
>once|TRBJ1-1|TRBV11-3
CASSFERDTEAFF
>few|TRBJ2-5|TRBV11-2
CASSFNGADRYVGETQYF
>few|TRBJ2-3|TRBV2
CASTGTDTQYF
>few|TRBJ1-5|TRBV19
CAATTGNQPQHF
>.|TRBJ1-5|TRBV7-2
CASSLARQFNQPQHF
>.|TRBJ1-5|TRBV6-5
CASSLRGGNQPQHF
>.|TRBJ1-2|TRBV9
CASSVGQGNYGYTF
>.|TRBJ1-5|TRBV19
CASSRTGGSNQPQHF
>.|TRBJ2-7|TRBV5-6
CASSSIDRAKTTYEQYF
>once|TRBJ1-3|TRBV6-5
CASSYSRRDTIYF
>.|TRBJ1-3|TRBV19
CASSIRSAGGNTIYF
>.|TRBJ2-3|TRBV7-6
CASSLSGTGETDTQYF
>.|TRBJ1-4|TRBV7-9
CASSLEGPGVGEKLFF
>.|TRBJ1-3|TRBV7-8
CASSFSSGKGGNTIYF
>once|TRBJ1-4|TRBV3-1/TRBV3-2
CASSRTEGVREKLFF
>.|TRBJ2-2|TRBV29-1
CSVRAGVANTGELFF
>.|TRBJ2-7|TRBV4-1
CASSQGAVGTGEEQYF
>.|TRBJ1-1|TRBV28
CASTWGGKTEAFF
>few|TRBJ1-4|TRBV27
CASSKGGTGEKLFF
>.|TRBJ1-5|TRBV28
CASSFGGVLSNQPQHF
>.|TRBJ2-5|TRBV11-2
CASTDRGLQETQYF
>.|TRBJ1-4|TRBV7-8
CASSFQTGRNEKLFF
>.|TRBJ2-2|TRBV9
CASSTGTAANTGELFF
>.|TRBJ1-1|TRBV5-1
CASSLPTANTEAFF
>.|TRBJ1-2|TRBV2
CASSDANPGYGYTF
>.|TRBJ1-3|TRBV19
CASSSRGNTIYF
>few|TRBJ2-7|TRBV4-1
CASSQEETGSFPYEQYF
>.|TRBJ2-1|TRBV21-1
CASSKGNLAPSEQFF
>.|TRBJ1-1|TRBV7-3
CASSLTSGNTEAFF
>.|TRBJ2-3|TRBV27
CASSLLSPSGSRADTQYF
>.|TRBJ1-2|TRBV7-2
CASSSATGSFYGYTF
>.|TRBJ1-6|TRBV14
CASSPIGTGDSPLHF
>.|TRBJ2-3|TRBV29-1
CSVEVILNTDTQYF
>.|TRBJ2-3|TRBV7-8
CASSSGQGTLLFGTDTQYF
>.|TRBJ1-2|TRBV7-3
CASSLTPDRSYGYTF